This T cell receptor (beta chain) is drawn from a study of OX40 agonist ivuxolimab in advanced cancers. Study summary: Given to patients was ivuxolimab, an agonistic anti-OX40 (CD134) antibody. Administration of intravenous ivuxolimab to patients occurred every 2 weeks at 0.01 to 10 mg/kg.

Assay: immunoSEQ multiplex PCR; the TCRdb copy retains only in-frame clones and omits some. The sample carries about 50,000 clones, roughly nine tenths recorded once. Patients with a history of autoimmune disease or on systemic immunosuppression were excluded. Sampled blood was obtained at baseline, cycle 4 day 1, and cycle 7 day 1. Here the sequenced sample was CD4+ or CD8+ T cells sorted from blood, taken in a trial of the OX40 agonist ivuxolimab. The sequence derives from an adult with an advanced solid tumor such as melanoma, head and neck, liver or kidney cancer.

The CDR3 DNA reads as TGTGCCAGCAGCTTCGATTTTGGGATAACGCAGTATTTT. Its translation: CASSFDFGITQYF. The rearrangement uses TRBV7-9 and TRBJ2-3; no firm D call. The CDR3 is 13 amino acids. V dropped 3 bases and J dropped 9 bases, with 13 bases sitting between them. Germline CDR1 SEHNR, CDR2 FQNEAQ (reference sequence).